This TCR beta chain was sequenced in a study of blood T cells in healthy people across ages. Study results and limitations: A strong correlation was found between TCR beta diversity and the percentage of naive T cells.

Comment on this clonotype: Its antigen is unidentified.

This CDR3 has 13 amino acids. Deletions cut 5 bases from V and 15 bases from J, with 23 bases between. Germline loops: CDR1 DFQATT, CDR2 SNEGSKA (reference sequence). Individuals who donated were healthy Caucasians from Russia aged roughly 6 to 95. For the second PCR, which ran for about 6 to 11 cycles, a sample-barcoded 5' primer and a J-beta primer mix were used. In TCRdb, the 5' RACE reads were re-called with MiXCR into one record per CDR3 protein. The sample carries around 1,000,000 distinct CDR3 sequences, roughly 24% recorded once. In addition, the sample was reused for a study of T cells of mothers and their children. That source reports: The authors identified no persistent microchimeric T cell clones.

The rearrangement joins TRBV20-1 to TRBJ2-1; D ambiguous. Sequenced input: blood. The TCR comes from a girl aged 2 to 9 in good health. The CDR3 protein is CSAGETLGDSPFF. CDR3 bases: TGCAGTGCTGGTGAAACCTTAGGAGACTCTCCGTTCTTC.